The rows below give T cell receptor beta chains drawn from one sample of a study of blood T cell repertoires in COVID-19. Sequencing was performed with immunoSEQ multiplex PCR; in TCRdb, only in-frame clones are kept and a portion is missing. This table holds roughly 300,000 clones, about nine tenths found once. Sequenced material: PBMCs or T cells enriched from blood (not recorded which). All receptors derive from a woman in her thirties who had recovered from COVID-19. Both conserved end residues are part of each CDR3. D genes are given only for firm matches. The listing skips clone size in some rows; elsewhere it reads once, few, many or a size class.

V	size	D	J	DNA	CDR3
TRBV4-3	-	TRBD1	TRBJ1-4	TGCGCCAGCAGCCAAGTACCAGGGTCAGGGGGTGAAAAACTGTTTTTT	CASSQVPGSGGEKLFF
TRBV28	-	-	TRBJ1-5	TGTGCCAGCAGTTTAAGCGGCCCGGGTCAGCCCCAGCATTTT	CASSLSGPGQPQHF
TRBV28	-	-	TRBJ2-7	TGTGCCAGCAGCACTGAGGGACACTTGTCCTACGAGCAGTACTTC	CASSTEGHLSYEQYF
TRBV19	once	-	TRBJ2-7	TGTGCCAGTAGCACAGGAACCTACGAGCAGTACTTC	CASSTGTYEQYF
TRBV10-3	-	-	TRBJ2-5	TGTGCCATCTCCCTAGCAGATCAAGAGACCCAGTACTTC	CAISLADQETQYF
TRBV27	few	-	TRBJ1-1	TGTGCCAGCAGTCCGGTGACAGGGAACACTGAAGCTTTCTTT	CASSPVTGNTEAFF
TRBV19	-	-	TRBJ2-1	TGTGCCAGCTACGGGAGCCCTGGGTATGAGCAGTTCTTC	CASYGSPGYEQFF
TRBV27	-	TRBD2	TRBJ2-1	TGTGCCAGCAGGGGACTAGCGGGAGGGTTAGGCAGAGAGCAGTTCTTC	CASRGLAGGLGREQFF
TRBV28	-	TRBD2	TRBJ2-1	TGTGCCAGCAGTTTATGGGGGGGGACTAGCGGGAGGGCATACAATGAGCAGTTCTTC	CASSLWGGTSGRAYNEQFF
TRBV18	-	-	TRBJ1-5	TGTGCCAGCTCGCCCGACGGGGATAGCAATCAGCCCCAGCATTTT	CASSPDGDSNQPQHF
TRBV28	-	TRBD2	TRBJ2-7	TGTGCCAGCATGGTGGCTAGCGGGAGATACGAGCAGTACTTC	CASMVASGRYEQYF
TRBV5-1	once	TRBD2	TRBJ2-1	TGCGCCAGTAAGAGACTAGCGGGAGAGCTGGTCTCCTACAATGAGCAGTTCTTC	CASKRLAGELVSYNEQFF
TRBV30	-	TRBD1	TRBJ2-1	TGTGCCTGGAGCAGGGGGGAGCAGTTCTTC	CAWSRGEQFF
TRBV15	-	TRBD2	TRBJ2-2	TGTGCCACCAGCAGAGATCGGCTAGCGGTTAACACCGGGGAGCTGTTTTTT	CATSRDRLAVNTGELFF